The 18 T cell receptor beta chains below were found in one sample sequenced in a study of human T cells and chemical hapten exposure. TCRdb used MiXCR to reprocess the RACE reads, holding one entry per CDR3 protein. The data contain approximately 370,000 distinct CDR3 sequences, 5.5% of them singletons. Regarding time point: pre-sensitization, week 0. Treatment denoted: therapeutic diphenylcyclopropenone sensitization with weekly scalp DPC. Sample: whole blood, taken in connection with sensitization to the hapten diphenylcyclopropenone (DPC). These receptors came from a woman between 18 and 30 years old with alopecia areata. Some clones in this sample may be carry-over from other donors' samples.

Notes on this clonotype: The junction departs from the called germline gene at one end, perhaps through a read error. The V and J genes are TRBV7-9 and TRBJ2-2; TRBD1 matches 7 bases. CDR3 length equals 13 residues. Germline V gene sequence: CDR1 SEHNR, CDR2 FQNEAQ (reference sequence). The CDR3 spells CASDRANSGELFF. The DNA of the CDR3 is TGTGCCTCCGACAGGGCAAACAGCGGGGAGCTGTTTTTT.

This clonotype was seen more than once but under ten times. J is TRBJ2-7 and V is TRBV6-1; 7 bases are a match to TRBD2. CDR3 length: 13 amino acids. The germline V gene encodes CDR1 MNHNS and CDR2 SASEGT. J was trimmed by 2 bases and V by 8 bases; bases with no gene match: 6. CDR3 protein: CASCRGGAYEQYF. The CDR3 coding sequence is TGTGCCAGCTGCCGCGGGGGAGCCTACGAGCAGTACTTC.

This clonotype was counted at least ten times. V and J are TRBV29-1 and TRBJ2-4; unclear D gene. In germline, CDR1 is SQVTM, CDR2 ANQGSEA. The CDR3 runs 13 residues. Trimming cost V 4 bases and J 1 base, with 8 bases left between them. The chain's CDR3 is CSVVPGAKNIQYF. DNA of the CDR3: TGCAGCGTTGTTCCCGGGGCCAAAAACATTCAGTACTTC.

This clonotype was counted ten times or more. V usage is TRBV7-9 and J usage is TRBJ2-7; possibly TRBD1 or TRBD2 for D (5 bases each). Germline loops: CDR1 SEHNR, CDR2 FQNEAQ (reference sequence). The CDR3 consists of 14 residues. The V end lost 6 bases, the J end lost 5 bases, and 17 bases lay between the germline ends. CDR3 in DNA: TGTGCCAGCAGGCCGGGACCCAAAGGGCACGAGCAGTACTTC. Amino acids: CASRPGPKGHEQYF. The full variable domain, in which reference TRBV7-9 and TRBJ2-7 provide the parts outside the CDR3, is DTGVSQNPRHKITKRGQNVTFRCDPISEHNRLYWYRQTLGQGPEFLTYFQNEAQLEKSRLLSDRFSAERPKGSFSTLEIQRTEQGDSAMYLCASRPGPKGHEQYFGPGTRLTVT.

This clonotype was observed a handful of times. The CDR3 nucleotides read TGCGCCAGCAGCTTGGACGGGATCCGGGGGAATGAGCAGTTCTTC. Translating it yields CASSLDGIRGNEQFF. The V and J genes are TRBV5-1 and TRBJ2-1, with D tentatively TRBD2 (6 bases). Germline lookup yields CDR1 SGHRS and CDR2 YFSETQ. The germline V and J ends were trimmed by 0 bases and 7 bases, with 14 bases remaining between them. The CDR3 totals 15 residues.

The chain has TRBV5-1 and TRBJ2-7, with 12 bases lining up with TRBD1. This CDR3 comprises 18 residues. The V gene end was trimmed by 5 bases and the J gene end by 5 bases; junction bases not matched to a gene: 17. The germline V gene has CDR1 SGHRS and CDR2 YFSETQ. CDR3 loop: CASSPGTGGPGRKHEQYF. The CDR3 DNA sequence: TGCGCCAGCAGTCCGGGGACAGGGGGCCCAGGAAGGAAGCACGAGCAGTACTTC.

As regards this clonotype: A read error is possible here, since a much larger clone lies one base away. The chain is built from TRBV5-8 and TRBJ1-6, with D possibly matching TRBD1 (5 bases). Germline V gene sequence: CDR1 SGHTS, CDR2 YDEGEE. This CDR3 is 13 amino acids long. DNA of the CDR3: TGTGCCAGCAGCTTGCGGGGCGATTCACCCCACCACTTT. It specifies CASSLRGDSPHHF.

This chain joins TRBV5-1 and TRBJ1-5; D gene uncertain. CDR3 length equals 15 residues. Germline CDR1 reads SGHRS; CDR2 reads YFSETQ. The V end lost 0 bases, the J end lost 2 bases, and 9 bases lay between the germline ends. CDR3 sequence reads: CASSLGGRRNQPQHF. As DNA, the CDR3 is TGCGCCAGCAGCTTGGGGGGTCGTCGCAATCAGCCCCAGCATTTT.

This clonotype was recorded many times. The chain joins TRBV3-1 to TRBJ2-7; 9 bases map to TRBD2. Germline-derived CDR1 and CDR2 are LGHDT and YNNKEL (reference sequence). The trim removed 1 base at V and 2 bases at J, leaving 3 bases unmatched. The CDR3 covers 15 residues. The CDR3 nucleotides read TGTGCCAGCAGCCAAGCTAGCGGGGCCCCCTACGAGCAGTACTTC. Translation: CASSQASGAPYEQYF.

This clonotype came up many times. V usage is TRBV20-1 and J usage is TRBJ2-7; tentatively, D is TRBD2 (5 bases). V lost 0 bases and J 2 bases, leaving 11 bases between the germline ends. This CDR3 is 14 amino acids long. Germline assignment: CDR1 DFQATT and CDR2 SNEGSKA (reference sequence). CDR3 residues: CSARDLRTPYEQYF. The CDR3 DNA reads TGCAGTGCTAGAGATCTAAGGACTCCCTACGAGCAGTACTTC.

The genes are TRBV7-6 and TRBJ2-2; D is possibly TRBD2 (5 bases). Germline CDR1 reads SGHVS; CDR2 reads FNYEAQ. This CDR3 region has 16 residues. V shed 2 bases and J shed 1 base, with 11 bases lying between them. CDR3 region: CASSLYPSQNTGELFF. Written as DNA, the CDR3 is TGTGCCAGCAGCTTATACCCTAGCCAGAACACCGGGGAGCTGTTTTTT.

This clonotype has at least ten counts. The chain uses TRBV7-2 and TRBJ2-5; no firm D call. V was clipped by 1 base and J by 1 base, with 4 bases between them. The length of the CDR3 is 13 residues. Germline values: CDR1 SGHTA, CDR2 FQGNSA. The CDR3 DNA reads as TGTGCCAGCAGCTTAGTGATCCAAGAGACCCAGTACTTC. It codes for CASSLVIQETQYF. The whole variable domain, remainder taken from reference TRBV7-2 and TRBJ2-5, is GAGVSQSPSNKVTEKGKDVELRCDPISGHTALYWYRQSLGQGLEFLIYFQGNSAPDKSGLPSDRFSAERTGGSVSTLTIQRTQQEDSAVYLCASSLVIQETQYFGPGTRLLVL.

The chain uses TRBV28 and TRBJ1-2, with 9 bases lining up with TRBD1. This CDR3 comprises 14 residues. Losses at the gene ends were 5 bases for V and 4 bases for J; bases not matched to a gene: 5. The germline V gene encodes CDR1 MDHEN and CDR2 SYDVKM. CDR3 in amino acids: CASSQDRGGYGYTF. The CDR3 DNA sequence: TGTGCCAGCAGTCAAGACAGGGGGGGCTATGGCTACACCTTC.

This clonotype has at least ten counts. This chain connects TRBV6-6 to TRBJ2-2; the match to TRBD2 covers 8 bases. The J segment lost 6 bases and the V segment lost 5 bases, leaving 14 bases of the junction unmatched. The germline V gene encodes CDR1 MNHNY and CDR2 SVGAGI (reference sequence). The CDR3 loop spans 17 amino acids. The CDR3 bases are TGTGCCAGCAGTCTCGACCCCGGGACTAGTGTCGCCGGGGAGCTGTTTTTT. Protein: CASSLDPGTSVAGELFF.

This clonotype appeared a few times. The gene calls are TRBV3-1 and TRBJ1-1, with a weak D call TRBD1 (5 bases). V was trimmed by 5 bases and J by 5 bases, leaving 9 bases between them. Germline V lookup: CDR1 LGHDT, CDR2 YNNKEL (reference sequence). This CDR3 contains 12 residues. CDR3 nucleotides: TGTGCCAGCAGCGGGACGGGAACTGAAGCTTTCTTT. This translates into CASSGTGTEAFF.

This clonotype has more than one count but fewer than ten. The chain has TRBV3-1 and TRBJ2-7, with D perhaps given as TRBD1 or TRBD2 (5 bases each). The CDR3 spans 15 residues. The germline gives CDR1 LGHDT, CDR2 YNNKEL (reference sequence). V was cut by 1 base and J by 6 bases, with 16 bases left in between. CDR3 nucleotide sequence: TGTGCCAGCAGCCAAGGCGAGCTGAGGGGCCCCGAGCAGTACTTC. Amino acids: CASSQGELRGPEQYF.

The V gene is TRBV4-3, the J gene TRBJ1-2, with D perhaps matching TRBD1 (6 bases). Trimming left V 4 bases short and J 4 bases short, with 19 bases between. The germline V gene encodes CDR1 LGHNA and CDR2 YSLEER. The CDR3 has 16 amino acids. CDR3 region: CASSLDRVGGTYGYTF. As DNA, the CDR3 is TGCGCCAGCAGCCTAGATAGAGTAGGGGGTACCTATGGCTACACCTTC.

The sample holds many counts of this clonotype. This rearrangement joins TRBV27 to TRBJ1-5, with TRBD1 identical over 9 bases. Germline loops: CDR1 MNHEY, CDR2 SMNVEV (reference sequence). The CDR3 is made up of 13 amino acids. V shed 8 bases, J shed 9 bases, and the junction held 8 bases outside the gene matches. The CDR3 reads CASGGQGRLPQHF. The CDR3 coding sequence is TGTGCCAGCGGAGGACAGGGGCGTTTGCCCCAGCATTTT.